These 23 T cell receptor beta chains came from one sample sequenced in a study of blood T cell repertoires in COVID-19. Clones were sequenced by immunoSEQ multiplex PCR, and TCRdb holds only the in-frame ones, with some missing. The sample gives 60,000 to 90,000 clones, 84% of which show up once; roughly 3.5% is in the top ten. The sample was peripheral blood. The receptors come from a man aged 45-60 years with acute or convalescent COVID-19.

The chain is built from TRBV6-6 and TRBJ2-5, with TRBD2 matching 7 bases. Looked up from germline, CDR1 is MNHNY and CDR2 is SVGAGI (reference sequence). The CDR3 spans 14 residues. V dropped 4 bases and J dropped 3; count of bases not matched to a gene: 5. The CDR3 DNA sequence: TGTGCCAGCAGTTTGTCGGCGGGGGAAGAGACCCAGTACTTC. This encodes CASSLSAGEETQYF.

Written as DNA, the CDR3 is TGTGCCAGCATCAGAACCGGGACAGGGGGCGCCTATGGCTACACCTTC. Protein product: CASIRTGTGGAYGYTF. The chain uses TRBV28 and TRBJ1-2, with 12 bases matching TRBD1. Germline V gene lookup returns CDR1 MDHEN and CDR2 SYDVKM. V was pared by 7 bases and J by 4 bases, with 10 bases of the junction left unmatched. The CDR3 extends over 16 amino acids.

The V and J genes are TRBV14 and TRBJ1-1, with D uncertain. Per the germline V gene, CDR1 is SGHDN and CDR2 is FVKESK. The CDR3 covers 13 residues. V was clipped by 5 bases and J by 6 bases, with 13 bases between them. The CDR3 sequence is CASSLSGGPEAFF. The CDR3 region has the DNA TGTGCCAGCAGCTTGTCTGGAGGGCCTGAAGCTTTCTTT.

The V and J genes are TRBV10-3 and TRBJ2-1; TRBD1 aligns across 10 bases. The CDR3 contains 16 residues. J lost 7 bases, V lost 3 bases, and 9 bases had no gene match. Germline loops: CDR1 ENHRY, CDR2 SYGVKD. CDR3 coding DNA: TGTGCCATCAGTGACCCGAGACAGGGGGCGCGGAATGAGCAGTTCTTC. Its protein product is CAISDPRQGARNEQFF.

This clone came up a few times. The V gene is TRBV7-2, the J gene TRBJ2-5, with 11 nucleotides matching TRBD2. Trimming at V came to 5 bases and at J to 3 bases, leaving 5 bases not matched to a gene. Per the germline V gene, CDR1 is SGHTA and CDR2 is FQGNSA. This CDR3 comprises 15 residues. The CDR3 nucleotides read TGTGCCAGCAGCGCCACTAGCGGGGGAAAAGAGACCCAGTACTTC. Residues: CASSATSGGKETQYF.

The genes are TRBV23-1 and TRBJ2-5; D remains ambiguous. TRBV23-1 is known as an ORF, though its function is uncertain. V was cut by 4 bases and J by 3 bases, with 3 bases left in between. This CDR3 comprises 11 residues. The CDR3 sequence: CASSREETQYF. The DNA for the CDR3 is TGCGCCAGCAGTCGAGAAGAGACCCAGTACTTC.

The chain carries TRBV6-2 or TRBV6-3 and TRBJ2-1; 7 bases are shared with TRBD2. V gave up 0 bases and J gave up 0 bases; unmatched junction bases: 8. The germline gives CDR1 MNHEY, CDR2 SVGEGT. CDR3 length: 18 residues. The CDR3: CASSYSARGGSSYNEQFF. Written as DNA, the CDR3 is TGTGCCAGCAGTTACTCGGCGCGCGGGGGATCCTCCTACAATGAGCAGTTCTTC.

The chain uses TRBV5-5 and TRBJ1-5; a weak D match, TRBD1 (5 bases). The V and J ends lost 7 bases and 6 bases respectively, with 17 bases between them. CDR1 and CDR2 from the germline V gene are SGHKS and YYEKEE (reference sequence). The CDR3 totals 14 residues. The DNA for the CDR3 is TGTGCCAGCCACCTCACAGGCATGGGTCAGCCCCAGCATTTT. This gives the protein CASHLTGMGQPQHF. The complete variable domain, with remaining parts taken from reference TRBV5-5 and TRBJ1-5, reads DAGVTQSPTHLIKTRGQQVTLRCSPISGHKSVSWYQQVLGQGPQFIFQYYEKEERGRGNFPDRFSARQFPNYSSELNVNALLLGDSALYLCASHLTGMGQPQHFGDGTRLSIL.

The chain employs TRBV4-2 and TRBJ2-1, with D perhaps matching TRBD1 (7 bases). Trimming removed 3 bases at V and 0 bases at J, with 12 bases between. The germline CDR1 and CDR2 sequences are LGHNA and YNFKEQ. This CDR3 is 16 amino acids long. Written as DNA, the CDR3 is TGTGCCAGCAGCCAGTACAGGGGAGGCTCCTACAATGAGCAGTTCTTC. This gives the protein CASSQYRGGSYNEQFF.

The V call is TRBV21-1, the J call TRBJ2-2; the D call TRBD1 from the table was never checked on the DNA. TRBV21-1 has pseudogene status. The CDR3 has 16 residues. The CDR3 DNA sequence: TGTGCCAGCAGCAAAGGGTGGGCGCAGAACACCGGGGAGCTGTTTTTT. This gives the protein CASSKGWAQNTGELFF.

The chain employs TRBV6-6 and TRBJ2-7; D may be TRBD1 (6 bases). The CDR3 contains 14 residues. The V and J ends lost 6 bases and 6 bases respectively, with 18 bases between them. In germline, CDR1 is MNHNY, CDR2 SVGAGI (reference sequence). The chain's CDR3 is CASSWLEGDGEQYF. CDR3 DNA: TGTGCCAGCAGCTGGCTTGAGGGGGACGGCGAGCAGTACTTC.

This chain links TRBV12-3 or TRBV12-4 with TRBJ2-1; 7 positions agree with TRBD2. This CDR3 contains 13 residues. V lost 3 bases, J lost 6 bases, and 2 bases stayed unmatched. CDR3 protein: CASSFGEGNEQFF. CDR3 coding DNA: TGTGCCAGCAGTTTTGGGGAGGGCAATGAGCAGTTCTTC.

The J gene is TRBJ2-3, the V gene TRBV11-2, with D possibly TRBD2 on 7 matching bases. The V and J ends lost 7 bases and 4 bases respectively, with 21 bases between them. The germline V gene has CDR1 SGHAT and CDR2 FQNNGV. This CDR3 region has 16 residues. Written as DNA, the CDR3 is TGTGCCAGCAAGTCTTGGGAGGGGGGCTTCCCAGATACGCAGTATTTT. It encodes CASKSWEGGFPDTQYF.

The chain recombines TRBV7-8 with TRBJ2-7; 8 nucleotides align to TRBD1. The CDR3 extends over 14 amino acids. The V and J ends lost 5 bases and 4 bases, in that order; junction bases with no gene match: 7. Germline CDR1 SGHVS, CDR2 FQNEAQ. CDR3 protein: CASSPRTGTYEQYF. DNA for the CDR3: TGTGCCAGCAGCCCACGGACAGGGACTTACGAGCAGTACTTC.

J is TRBJ2-7 and V is TRBV6-2 or TRBV6-3, with D possibly TRBD2 on 6 matching bases. V was cut by 2 bases and J by 0 bases, with 8 bases left in between. In germline, CDR1 is MNHEY, CDR2 SVGEGT. The CDR3 is made up of 14 amino acids. CDR3 sequence reads: CASSYGGNSYEQYF. DNA of the CDR3: TGTGCCAGCAGTTACGGGGGGAACTCCTACGAGCAGTACTTC.

The J gene is TRBJ2-3, the V gene TRBV5-6, with D possibly being TRBD2 (5 bases). V shed 2 bases and J shed 6 bases, with 19 bases lying between them. Per germline, CDR1 SGHDT and CDR2 YYEEEE. The CDR3 sequence is 16 residues long. DNA of the CDR3: TGTGCCAGCAGCTTTTCGCTTACGGCTAGCCGCGATACGCAGTATTTT. Its translation is CASSFSLTASRDTQYF.

The J gene is TRBJ1-4, the V gene TRBV28; 7 positions agree with TRBD1. Losses at the gene ends were 4 bases for V and 5 bases for J; bases not matched to a gene: 7. CDR1 is MDHEN, CDR2 SYDVKM, per germline. The CDR3 consists of 15 residues. This CDR3 reads CASSSDRVRNEKLFF. CDR3 DNA sequence: TGTGCCAGCAGTTCTGACAGGGTGAGGAATGAAAAACTGTTTTTT.

The CDR3: CASSFSGRRGNEQFF. In DNA form, the CDR3 reads TGCGCCAGCAGCTTTAGCGGTCGCCGGGGAAATGAGCAGTTCTTC. This chain joins TRBV5-1 and TRBJ2-1, with D perhaps matching TRBD2 (6 bases). In germline, CDR1 is SGHRS, CDR2 YFSETQ. The CDR3 loop spans 15 amino acids. With 2 bases removed from V and 7 bases from J, the gap between germline ends came to 16 bases.

The V and J genes are TRBV12-2 and TRBJ1-6; the table assigns TRBD1, which was not confirmed against the DNA. TRBV12-2 is labeled a pseudogene. The CDR3 covers 15 residues. The CDR3 DNA is TGTGCAAGTCGTCCTCCAGGGACAGGCGATTCACCCCTCCACTTT. Its translation is CASRPPGTGDSPLHF.

The V call is TRBV7-9, the J call TRBJ1-1; unclear D gene. The length of the CDR3 is 12 residues. Trimming took off 3 bases at V and 2 bases at J, with 4 bases between the two ends. Germline V gene data show CDR1 as SEHNR and CDR2 as FQNEAQ (reference sequence). CDR3 in DNA: TGTGCCAGCAGCTTTATAAACACTGAAGCTTTCTTT. It encodes CASSFINTEAFF.

The rearrangement uses TRBV5-5 and TRBJ1-5; 7 nucleotides align to TRBD1. Germline assignment: CDR1 SGHKS and CDR2 YYEKEE (reference sequence). The CDR3 length is 14 residues. The J segment lost 2 bases and the V segment lost 1 base, leaving 0 bases of the junction unmatched. The CDR3 DNA sequence: TGTGCCAGCAGCTTGACAGGGGGCAATCAGCCCCAGCATTTT. Its protein is CASSLTGGNQPQHF.

This chain links TRBV4-1 with TRBJ2-1, with 9 bases lining up with TRBD2. The CDR3 is 16 amino acids. The V gene end was trimmed by 4 bases and the J gene end by 9 bases; junction bases not matched to a gene: 13. Germline V lookup: CDR1 MGHRA, CDR2 YSYEKL. The chain's CDR3 is CASSPGSSGSLSEQFF. The CDR3 nucleotides are TGCGCCAGCAGCCCAGGAAGTAGCGGGAGCCTAAGTGAGCAGTTCTTC.

This clone was recorded a few times. The CDR3 is CASSPDRGFTYNEQFF. DNA for the CDR3: TGTGCCAGCAGCCCCGACAGGGGGTTCACCTACAATGAGCAGTTCTTC. The chain links TRBV6-2 or TRBV6-3 to TRBJ2-1, with 9 bases fitting TRBD1. The trim removed 6 bases at V and 2 bases at J, leaving 8 bases unmatched. Germline V lookup: CDR1 MNHEY, CDR2 SVGEGT. CDR3 size: 16 residues.